This TCR beta chain derives from a study of blood T cell repertoires in COVID-19. Across the whole study: The analysed material was cDNA or gDNA that came from T cells, B-cell-depleted T cells, or PBMCs.

Each participant's cohort was designated according to participant-reported clinical history. Measured with immunoSEQ multiplex PCR; TCRdb has only the in-frame clones, and not every one. The sample holds 350,000 to 450,000 clones; just under 90% are singletons and the top ten take about 1.7%. Trimming removed 7 bases from V and 0 bases from J, with 13 bases in between. This CDR3 is built from 14 residues. The germline V gene encodes CDR1 SGHTA and CDR2 FQGNSA. The chain uses TRBV7-2 and TRBJ2-7, with D perhaps TRBD2 (5 bases). The receptor comes from a woman between 25 and 40 years old who had recovered from COVID-19. The sample comprised PBMCs or T cells enriched from blood (not recorded which). The CDR3 region is CASTPTRGSYEQYF. The CDR3 DNA reads as TGTGCCAGCACCCCCACTCGGGGCTCCTACGAGCAGTACTTC.